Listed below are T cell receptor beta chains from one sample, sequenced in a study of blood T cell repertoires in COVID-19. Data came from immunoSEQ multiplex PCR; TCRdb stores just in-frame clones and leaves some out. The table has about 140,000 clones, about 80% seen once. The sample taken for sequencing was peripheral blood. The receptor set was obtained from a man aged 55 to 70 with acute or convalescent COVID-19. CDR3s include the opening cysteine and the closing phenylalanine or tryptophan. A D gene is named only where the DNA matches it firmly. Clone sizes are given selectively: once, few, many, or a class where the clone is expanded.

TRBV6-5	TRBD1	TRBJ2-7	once	CASSYSRSGTGGEQYF	TGTGCCAGCAGTTACTCTCGGTCCGGGACAGGTGGCGAGCAGTACTTC
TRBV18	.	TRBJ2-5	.	CASSPVHRETQYF	TGTGCCAGCTCACCAGTCCATCGGGAGACCCAGTACTTC
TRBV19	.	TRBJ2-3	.	CASSPPSTDTQYF	TGTGCCAGTAGTCCCCCCTCCACAGATACGCAGTATTTT
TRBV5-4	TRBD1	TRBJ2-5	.	CASSPSPGGVETQYF	TGTGCCAGCAGCCCGTCCCCAGGGGGCGTGGAGACCCAGTACTTC
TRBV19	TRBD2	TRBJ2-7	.	CASIPSLAGDRGSVQYF	TGTGCCAGTATCCCCTCACTAGCGGGAGATAGAGGGTCTGTGCAGTACTTC
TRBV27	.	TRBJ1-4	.	CASSPTWGVEKLFF	TGTGCCAGCAGTCCTACCTGGGGCGTTGAAAAACTGTTTTTT
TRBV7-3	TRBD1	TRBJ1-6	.	CASSLTGQDPLHF	TGTGCCAGCAGCTTAACGGGACAGGACCCCCTCCACTTT
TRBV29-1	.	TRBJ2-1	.	CSALARRNEQFF	TGCAGCGCACTAGCTAGAAGAAATGAGCAGTTCTTC
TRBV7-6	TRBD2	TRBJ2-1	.	CASSGEVSGRTYNEQFF	TGTGCCAGCAGCGGAGAGGTCAGCGGGAGGACCTACAATGAGCAGTTCTTC
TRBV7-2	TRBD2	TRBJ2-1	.	CASSELAGPPNEQFF	TGTGCCAGCAGCGAACTAGCGGGGCCCCCCAATGAGCAGTTCTTC
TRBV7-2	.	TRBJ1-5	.	CASSLAPQVSQPQHF	TGTGCCAGCAGCTTAGCTCCGCAAGTGAGCCAGCCCCAGCATTTT
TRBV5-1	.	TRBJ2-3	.	CASSSPSYDLATDTQYF	TGCGCCAGCAGCTCGCCTTCCTACGACTTAGCCACAGATACGCAGTATTTT
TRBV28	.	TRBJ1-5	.	CASSPDSNQPQHF	TGTGCCAGCAGCCCAGATAGCAATCAGCCCCAGCATTTT
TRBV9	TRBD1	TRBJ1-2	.	CASSVGTGVDGYTF	TGTGCCAGCAGCGTAGGGACAGGGGTTGATGGCTACACCTTC
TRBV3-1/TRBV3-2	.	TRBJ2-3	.	CASSQSLRLAASTDTQYF	TGTGCCAGCAGCCAAAGTCTGAGGCTAGCTGCTAGCACAGATACGCAGTATTTT
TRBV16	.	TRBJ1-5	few	CASSPAEWRQPQHF	TGTGCCAGCAGCCCTGCTGAGTGGCGGCAGCCCCAGCATTTT
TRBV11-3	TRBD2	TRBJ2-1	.	CASSLGALAGGNNEQFF	TGTGCCAGCAGCTTAGGGGCACTAGCGGGAGGCAACAATGAGCAGTTCTTC
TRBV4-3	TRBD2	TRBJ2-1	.	CASSQSGTSVYNEQFF	TGCGCCAGCAGCCAATCCGGGACTAGCGTATACAATGAGCAGTTCTTC
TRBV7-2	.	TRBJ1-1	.	CASSLVVEAFF	TGTGCCAGCAGCTTAGTAGTTGAAGCTTTCTTT
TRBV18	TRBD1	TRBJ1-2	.	CASSPSDRVGYGYTF	TGTGCCAGCTCACCTTCGGACAGGGTGGGCTATGGCTACACCTTC
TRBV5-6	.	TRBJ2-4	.	CASSIDRGRRADIQYF	TGTGCCAGCAGCATCGACCGGGGAAGGCGAGCGGACATTCAGTACTTC
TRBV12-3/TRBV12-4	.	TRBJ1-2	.	CASSLGEHGYTF	TGTGCCAGCAGTTTAGGAGAGCATGGCTACACCTTC
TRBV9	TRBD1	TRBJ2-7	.	CASSLTTGGDEQYF	TGTGCCAGCAGCCTTACGACAGGGGGAGACGAGCAGTACTTC
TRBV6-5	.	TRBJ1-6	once	CASGGAGQNSPLHF	TGTGCCAGCGGGGGCGCAGGACAAAATTCACCCCTCCACTTT